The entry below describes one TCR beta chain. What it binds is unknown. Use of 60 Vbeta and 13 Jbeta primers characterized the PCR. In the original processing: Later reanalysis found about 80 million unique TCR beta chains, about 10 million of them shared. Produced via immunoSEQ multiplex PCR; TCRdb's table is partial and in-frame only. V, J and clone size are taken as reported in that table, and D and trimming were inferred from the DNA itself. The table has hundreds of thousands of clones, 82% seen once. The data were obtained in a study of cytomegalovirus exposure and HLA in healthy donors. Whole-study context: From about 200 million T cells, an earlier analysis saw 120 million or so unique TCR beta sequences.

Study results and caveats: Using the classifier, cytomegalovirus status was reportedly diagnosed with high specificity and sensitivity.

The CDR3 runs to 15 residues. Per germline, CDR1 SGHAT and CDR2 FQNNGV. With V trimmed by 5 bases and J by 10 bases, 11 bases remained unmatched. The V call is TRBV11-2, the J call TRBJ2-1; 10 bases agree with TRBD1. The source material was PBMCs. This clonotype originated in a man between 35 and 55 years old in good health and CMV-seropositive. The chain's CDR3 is CASSQRGQGPGEQFF. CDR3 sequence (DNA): TGTGCCAGCAGCCAACGGGGACAGGGGCCAGGGGAGCAGTTCTTC.